This TCR beta chain appears in the sequencing data of a study of shared clonotypes between healthy human individuals. Regarding the study as a whole: Generally, naive subsets (rather than memory subsets) showed larger estimated richness.

Evenly divided among several immunoSEQ plates was the genomic DNA of each subset. Libraries were prepared by immunoSEQ multiplex PCR; TCRdb keeps only in-frame clonotypes and omits some of them. This sample has over a million clones, with around 82% found just once. The germline V and J ends were trimmed by 2 bases and 2 bases, with 24 bases remaining between them. CDR3 size: 20 residues. Germline V gene data show CDR1 as SGHVS and CDR2 as FNYEAQ. As regards this clone: Its antigen is undetermined.

The sample comprised memory CD4+ T cells from PBMCs. The subset: CD45RA-negative fraction. V is TRBV7-6 and J is TRBJ2-2; D may be TRBD1 or TRBD2 (5 bases each). This sequence was found in a man aged 18-30 years in good health. Some clones in this sample may be carry-over from other donors' samples. Here the CDR3 DNA reads TGTGCCAGCAGCTTAATTCAAGTTCCGGGGTCCCGGACAAACACCGGGGAGCTGTTTTTT. Translation: CASSLIQVPGSRTNTGELFF.